This TCR beta chain was captured by sequencing in a study of T-cell memory formation after mild COVID-19. Looking at the study overall: Each donor largely had its own TCR clusters. Study-wide findings and caveats: Certain responding clones were present in pre-infection memory, suggesting participation of cross-reactive memory.

The CDR3 runs 16 residues. V gave up 3 bases and J gave up 4 bases; unmatched junction bases: 10. Germline V gives CDR1 LGHDT, CDR2 YNNKEL (reference sequence). TCRdb independently ran MiXCR on the 5' RACE reads; one entry per CDR3 protein. The table has 250,000 to 350,000 distinct CDR3 sequences, about 13% seen once. There are a few counts of this clonotype. The antigen is undetermined. Sequencing was performed on PBMCs or a T cell subset sorted from them (not recorded which). The source is a young man who had mild COVID-19 (a few samples of this study predate the infection). Cell type and time point are not known. The genes are TRBV3-1 and TRBJ2-5; 8 bases fit TRBD1. CDR3 DNA: TGTGCCAGCAGCCAGGTCCAGGGGGCCGGGGGAGAGACCCAGTACTTC. Protein: CASSQVQGAGGETQYF.